Each of the 14 T cell receptor beta chains below was sequenced from the same sample in a study of OX40 agonist ivuxolimab in advanced cancers. Only in-frame clones appear in the TCRdb table, and some are missing; sequencing was by immunoSEQ multiplex PCR. The table has 55,000 to 75,000 clones, 75% to 85% seen once. Sequencing used CD4+ or CD8+ T cells sorted from blood, obtained in a trial of the OX40 agonist ivuxolimab. These receptors originate from an adult with an advanced solid tumor such as melanoma, head and neck, liver or kidney cancer.

Details on this clone: Compared with germline, one end of the junction differs, possibly owing to a read error. This chain uses TRBV11-2 with TRBJ1-6; D may be TRBD1 (6 bases). The CDR3 is made up of 14 amino acids. The germline CDR1 and CDR2 sequences are SGHAT and FQNNGV. The CDR3: CASSIDRRNSPLHF. The DNA of the CDR3 is TGTGCCAGCAGCATAGACAGGAGGAATTCACCCCTCCACTTT. The whole variable domain, remainder taken from reference TRBV11-2 and TRBJ1-6, is EAGVAQSPRYKIIEKRQSVAFWCNPISGHATLYWYQQILGQGPKLLIQFQNNGVVDDSQLPKDRFSAERLKGVDSTLKIQPAKLEDSAVYLCASSIDRRNSPLHFGNGTRLTVT.

V and J are TRBV6-6 and TRBJ1-1; 10 bases fit TRBD1. This CDR3 comprises 13 residues. The V gene end was trimmed by 6 bases and the J gene end by 12 bases; junction bases not matched to a gene: 10. Germline V gives CDR1 MNHNY, CDR2 SVGAGI (reference sequence). The CDR3 DNA follows: TGTGCCAGCAGGGCGACGTGGGACAGGGGCACTTTCTTT. Its protein product is CASRATWDRGTFF.

The chain joins TRBV7-6 to TRBJ2-7; 8 bases are a match to TRBD1. The CDR3 runs 14 residues. The trim removed 4 bases at V and 6 bases at J, leaving 8 bases unmatched. Germline V gene lookup returns CDR1 SGHVS and CDR2 FNYEAQ. As DNA, the CDR3 is TGTGCCAGCAGCTCGGAGACAGGGGATGTCGAGCAGTACTTC. It encodes CASSSETGDVEQYF.

The chain joins TRBV27 to TRBJ2-7; D possibly uses TRBD1 or TRBD2 (5 bases each). Trimming removed 1 base from V and 6 bases from J, with 19 bases in between. This CDR3 comprises 16 residues. In germline, CDR1 is MNHEY, CDR2 SMNVEV (reference sequence). The CDR3: CASSLWGSGRSGEQYF. The CDR3 bases are TGTGCCAGCAGTTTATGGGGGTCAGGGCGATCGGGCGAGCAGTACTTC.

V usage is TRBV18 and J usage is TRBJ2-7; D is perhaps TRBD2 (6 bases). The CDR3 covers 14 residues. CDR1 is KGHSH, CDR2 LQKENI, per germline. The ends were cut back, 2 bases at V and 1 base at J, with 9 bases in the middle. The CDR3 here is CASSPSGVSYEQYF. The CDR3 DNA is TGTGCCAGCTCACCATCGGGGGTGTCCTACGAGCAGTACTTC.

The V call is TRBV18, the J call TRBJ2-3; unclear D gene. Germline V gene sequence: CDR1 KGHSH, CDR2 LQKENI. The CDR3 runs to 11 residues. Trimming left V 3 bases short and J 2 bases short, with 0 bases between. CDR3 protein: CASSPTDTQYF. The CDR3 DNA follows: TGTGCCAGCTCACCCACAGATACGCAGTATTTT. The full variable domain, with the rest looked up from reference TRBV18 and TRBJ2-3, is NAGVMQNPRHLVRRRGQEARLRCSPMKGHSHVYWYRQLPEEGLKFMVYLQKENIIDESGMPKERFSAEFPKEGPSILRIQQVVRGDSAAYFCASSPTDTQYFGPGTRLTVL.

The V and J genes are TRBV6-1 and TRBJ2-5, with 7 nucleotides matching TRBD1. Germline-derived CDR1 and CDR2 are MNHNS and SASEGT. The trim removed 2 bases at V and 4 bases at J, leaving 4 bases unmatched. This CDR3 has 14 amino acids. CDR3 in DNA: TGTGCCAGCAGTGAAAACAGGGGTGCAGAGACCCAGTACTTC. It yields the protein CASSENRGAETQYF.

The chain joins TRBV2 to TRBJ1-1; D might be TRBD1 (6 bases). The germline V gene has CDR1 SNHLY and CDR2 FYNNEI. The V end was cut by 5 bases, the J end by 8 bases, with 18 bases between. The CDR3 loop spans 14 amino acids. Here the CDR3 DNA reads TGTGCCAGCAGTTCCGGGACAATGGACCCAGAAGCTTTCTTT. Its translation: CASSSGTMDPEAFF.

This chain uses TRBV6-1 with TRBJ1-4; maybe TRBD1 (6 bases). This CDR3 spans 16 amino acids. The V end lost 4 bases, the J end lost 1 base, and 13 bases lay between the germline ends. Per germline, CDR1 MNHNS and CDR2 SASEGT. The CDR3 DNA sequence: TGTGCCAGCAGTGCTTCAGCAGGGGTAACTAATGAAAAACTGTTTTTT. Amino acid sequence: CASSASAGVTNEKLFF.

This chain joins TRBV14 and TRBJ1-1, with D unclear. Germline CDR1 and CDR2: SGHDN and FVKESK. This CDR3 has 17 residues. V dropped 3 bases and J dropped 3 bases, with 20 bases sitting between them. This CDR3 is CASSQRSGRVGYTEAFF. In DNA, the CDR3 is TGTGCCAGCAGCCAGCGGTCTGGTAGGGTGGGGTACACTGAAGCTTTCTTT.

This chain links TRBV6-5 with TRBJ1-1; D is uncertain. The germline V gene has CDR1 MNHEY and CDR2 SVGAGI. With 5 bases removed from V and 1 base from J, the gap between germline ends came to 8 bases. CDR3 length: 13 amino acids. The CDR3 DNA reads as TGTGCCAGCAGTGGACGGAGGAACACTGAAGCTTTCTTT. Its protein is CASSGRRNTEAFF.

This clone came up a few times. The chain joins TRBV29-1 to TRBJ1-2; D might be TRBD1 (5 bases). Germline V gives CDR1 SQVTM, CDR2 ANQGSEA. The CDR3 has 14 residues. V lost 4 bases and J lost 4, with 16 bases in between. CDR3 DNA sequence: TGCAGCGTTGGGAGTTACGCAGGGCCCTATGGCTACACCTTC. It encodes CSVGSYAGPYGYTF. Variable domain in full (rest from reference TRBV29-1 and TRBJ1-2): SAVISQKPSRDICQRGTSLTIQCQVDSQVTMMFWYRQQPGQSLTLIATANQGSEATYESGFVIDKFPISRPNLTFSTLTVSNMSPEDSSIYLCSVGSYAGPYGYTFGSGTRLTVV.

The genes are TRBV5-4 and TRBJ1-4; D unclear. The CDR3 has 12 residues. V was shortened by 3 bases and J by 7 bases, with 7 bases between the two germline ends. Germline assignment: CDR1 SGHNT and CDR2 YYREEE (reference sequence). This CDR3 is CASSSAGEKLFF. Written as DNA, the CDR3 is TGTGCCAGCAGCTCGGCCGGTGAAAAACTGTTTTTT.

The chain recombines TRBV7-2 with TRBJ2-5; possibly TRBD1 for D (6 bases). Germline values: CDR1 SGHTA, CDR2 FQGNSA. The CDR3 sequence is 13 residues long. Trimming left V 5 bases short and J 7 bases short, with 14 bases between. The CDR3 nucleotides are TGTGCCAGCAGCCCCCGACAGGCGGGGACCCAGTACTTC. Translation: CASSPRQAGTQYF.